A selection of T cell receptor beta chains follows, all from one sample in a study of response to subunit inactivated influenza vaccine. TCRdb re-called the RT-PCR reads through MiXCR, storing one row per CDR3 protein. The repertoire consists of some 520,000 distinct CDR3 sequences, with approximately 17% occurring once and the leading ten covering 2.5% to 3.5%. The input for sequencing was CD4+ T cells sorted from PBMCs, taken around 25 months after vaccination. These TCRs come from a man aged 50 to 69 who received an inactivated influenza vaccine. Both conserved end residues are part of each CDR3. D genes are given only for firm matches. Clone size appears in some rows only: once, few, many, or a class for an expanded clone.

v_call: TRBV10-2
clone_size: few
d_call: TRBD1
j_call: TRBJ2-1
cdr3_nt: TGCGCCAGCACACCGGGACAGGGGTACAATGAGCAGTTCTTC
cdr3_aa: CASTPGQGYNEQFF

v_call: TRBV5-6
clone_size: few
d_call: .
j_call: TRBJ1-2
cdr3_nt: TGTGCCAGCAGCTCCGACAGAGATCTCTATGGCTACACCTTC
cdr3_aa: CASSSDRDLYGYTF

v_call: TRBV7-2
clone_size: .
d_call: TRBD1
j_call: TRBJ2-5
cdr3_nt: TGTGCCAGCAGACCAACAGGGGGCAGAGAGACCCAGTACTTC
cdr3_aa: CASRPTGGRETQYF

v_call: TRBV6-5
clone_size: many
d_call: TRBD2
j_call: TRBJ2-3
cdr3_nt: TGTGCCAGCAGTTACTCGACTAGCGGAAACACAGATACGCAGTATTTT
cdr3_aa: CASSYSTSGNTDTQYF

v_call: TRBV20-1
clone_size: few
d_call: TRBD2
j_call: TRBJ2-4
cdr3_nt: TGCAGGTCCGGACTAGCGGGAGGGCCGGCTGGCTTC
cdr3_aa: CRSGLAGGPAGF

v_call: TRBV12-3/TRBV12-4
clone_size: .
d_call: .
j_call: TRBJ2-1
cdr3_nt: TGTGCCAGCTCTAAGGCTGAAAAGGGTGAGCAGTTCTTC
cdr3_aa: CASSKAEKGEQFF

v_call: TRBV5-1
clone_size: many
d_call: .
j_call: TRBJ2-1
cdr3_nt: TGCGCCAGCAGCTTGGAGGGGCAGTCCTACAATGAGCAGTTCTTC
cdr3_aa: CASSLEGQSYNEQFF

v_call: TRBV5-1
clone_size: few
d_call: TRBD2
j_call: TRBJ2-2
cdr3_nt: TGCGCCAGCAGCTTGGAGGCGGGAGCCACCGGGGAGCTGTTTTTT
cdr3_aa: CASSLEAGATGELFF

v_call: TRBV7-2
clone_size: few
d_call: .
j_call: TRBJ2-7
cdr3_nt: TGTGCCAGCAGCTTAGAGAAGACGGTAACCTACGAGCAGTACTTC
cdr3_aa: CASSLEKTVTYEQYF

v_call: TRBV5-5
clone_size: .
d_call: TRBD1
j_call: TRBJ1-1
cdr3_nt: TGTGCCAGCAGCGGGACAGGGTTGGCTGAAGCTTTCTTT
cdr3_aa: CASSGTGLAEAFF

v_call: TRBV6-5
clone_size: .
d_call: .
j_call: TRBJ1-2
cdr3_nt: TGTGCCAGCGGCCAGGGGAAGGGCTACACCTTC
cdr3_aa: CASGQGKGYTF

v_call: TRBV12-3/TRBV12-4
clone_size: many
d_call: .
j_call: TRBJ1-6
cdr3_nt: TGTGCCAGCAGTTTAGGGAGGAATTCACCCCTCCACTTT
cdr3_aa: CASSLGRNSPLHF

v_call: TRBV20-1
clone_size: .
d_call: .
j_call: TRBJ1-5
cdr3_nt: TGCAGTGCTAGAAATCCGCAGTATAGCAATCAGCCCCAGCATTTT
cdr3_aa: CSARNPQYSNQPQHF

v_call: TRBV7-2
clone_size: many
d_call: TRBD2
j_call: TRBJ2-5
cdr3_nt: TGTGCCAGCAGCTCCTCAGGACTAGCGTCGTCCCAGTACTTC
cdr3_aa: CASSSSGLASSQYF

v_call: TRBV19
clone_size: .
d_call: TRBD2
j_call: TRBJ2-7
cdr3_nt: TGTGCCAGTAGTACCGAAGCGGGAAAGCAGTACTTC
cdr3_aa: CASSTEAGKQYF

v_call: TRBV29-1
clone_size: .
d_call: .
j_call: TRBJ1-1
cdr3_nt: TGCAGCGTCGATGGGGGGGTCTACACTGAAGCTTTCTTT
cdr3_aa: CSVDGGVYTEAFF

v_call: TRBV20-1
clone_size: .
d_call: .
j_call: TRBJ2-7
cdr3_nt: TGCAGTGCTATAGCCCCGGACAGAACCTACGAGCAGTACTTC
cdr3_aa: CSAIAPDRTYEQYF

v_call: TRBV6-2/TRBV6-3
clone_size: .
d_call: TRBD1
j_call: TRBJ2-4
cdr3_nt: TGTGCCAGCAGTACCGGGACAGGGGCCATTCAGTACTTC
cdr3_aa: CASSTGTGAIQYF

v_call: TRBV12-3/TRBV12-4
clone_size: few
d_call: .
j_call: TRBJ2-7
cdr3_nt: TGTGCCAGCAGTTTCCGACCTTGGGGGGCGGAAGAGCAGTACTTC
cdr3_aa: CASSFRPWGAEEQYF

v_call: TRBV10-3
clone_size: .
d_call: TRBD1
j_call: TRBJ1-6
cdr3_nt: TGTGCCATCAGTACCCAGGGGGCTGGTAATTCACCCCTCCACTTT
cdr3_aa: CAISTQGAGNSPLHF

v_call: TRBV5-1
clone_size: .
d_call: .
j_call: TRBJ2-3
cdr3_nt: TGCGCCAGCAGACACGAGACGAGCACAGATACGCAGTATTTT
cdr3_aa: CASRHETSTDTQYF

v_call: TRBV20-1
clone_size: .
d_call: TRBD1
j_call: TRBJ2-5
cdr3_nt: TGCAGTGCTAGTCATCAGAGGGGGCCTCAAGAGACCCAGTACTTC
cdr3_aa: CSASHQRGPQETQYF

v_call: TRBV6-1
clone_size: few
d_call: TRBD1
j_call: TRBJ2-2
cdr3_nt: TGTGCCAGCAGCCAGGACAGGGTTTACACCGGGGAGCTGTTTTTT
cdr3_aa: CASSQDRVYTGELFF